This T cell receptor (beta chain) is from a study of CD4+ T cells in melanoma. Overall study findings and caveats: Diverse differentiation states were reported for melanoma neoantigen-specific CD4+ T cells. A reported correlation linked neoantigen-specific CD4+ T cells to CD8+, macrophage and B cell function.

Germline values: CDR1 LNHDA, CDR2 SQIVND (reference sequence). V was clipped by 8 bases and J by 3 bases, with 15 bases between them. This CDR3 contains 14 residues. Assay used: immunoSEQ multiplex PCR; TCRdb lists only in-frame clones, some missing. The sample records several thousand clones, 50% to 75% being singletons. Details on this clone: Its antigen is undetermined.

The chain has TRBV19 and TRBJ2-3; TRBD2 is a possible D gene (6 bases). Specimen: cells from a culture (not recorded whether cultured in vitro). This TCR was sampled from a human donor with melanoma. The CDR3 DNA reads TGTGCCAGTGCTGTAGCGGTTATTACAGATACGCAGTATTTT. This translates into CASAVAVITDTQYF.